This TCR beta chain came from a study of T cells in localized non-small cell lung cancer. Repertoires were generated with immunoSEQ multiplex PCR, while TCRdb's copy carries only in-frame clones and drops some. The sample lists roughly 17,000 clones, roughly 89% occurring once. This clone was seen only a few times. The CDR3 contains 11 residues. The germline V gene has CDR1 LNHDA and CDR2 SQIVND (reference sequence). V lost 3 bases and J lost 8, with 7 bases in between. Here the sequenced sample was peripheral blood, taken before any cancer treatment. The chain couples TRBV19 to TRBJ1-1, with D uncertain. The clonotype comes from an older male donor with stage II squamous cell lung carcinoma. CDR3: CASSIRGEAFF. The CDR3 nucleotides read TGTGCCAGTAGTATTCGGGGAGAAGCTTTCTTT.